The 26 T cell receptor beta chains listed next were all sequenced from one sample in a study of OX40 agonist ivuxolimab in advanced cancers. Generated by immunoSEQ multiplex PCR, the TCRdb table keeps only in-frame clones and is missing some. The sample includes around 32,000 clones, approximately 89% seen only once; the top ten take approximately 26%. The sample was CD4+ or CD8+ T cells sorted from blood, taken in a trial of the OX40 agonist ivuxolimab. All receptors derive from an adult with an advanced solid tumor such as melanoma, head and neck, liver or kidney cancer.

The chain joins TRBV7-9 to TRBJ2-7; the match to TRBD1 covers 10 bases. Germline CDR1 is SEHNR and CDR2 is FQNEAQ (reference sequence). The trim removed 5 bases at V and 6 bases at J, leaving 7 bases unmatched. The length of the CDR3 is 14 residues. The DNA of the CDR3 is TGTGCCAGCAGCCGAAGACAGGGGGCGTCCGAGCAGTACTTC. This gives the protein CASSRRQGASEQYF.

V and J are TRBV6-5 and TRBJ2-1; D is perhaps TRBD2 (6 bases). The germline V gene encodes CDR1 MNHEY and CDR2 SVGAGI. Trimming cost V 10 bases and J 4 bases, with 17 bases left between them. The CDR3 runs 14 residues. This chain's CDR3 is CATRGKGFYNEQFF. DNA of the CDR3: TGTGCCACTCGGGGGAAGGGGTTTTACAATGAGCAGTTCTTC.

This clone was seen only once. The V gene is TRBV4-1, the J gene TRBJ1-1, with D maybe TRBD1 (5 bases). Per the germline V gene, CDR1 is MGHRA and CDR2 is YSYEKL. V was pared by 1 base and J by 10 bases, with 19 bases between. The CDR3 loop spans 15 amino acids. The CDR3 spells CASSQAGTAWTGAFF. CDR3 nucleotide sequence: TGCGCCAGCAGCCAAGCCGGGACCGCCTGGACGGGAGCTTTCTTT.

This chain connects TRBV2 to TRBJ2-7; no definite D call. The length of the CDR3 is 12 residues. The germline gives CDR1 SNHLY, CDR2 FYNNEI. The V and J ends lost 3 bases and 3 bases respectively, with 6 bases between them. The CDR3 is CASSDSRYEQYF. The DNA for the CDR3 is TGTGCCAGCAGTGACAGTCGCTACGAGCAGTACTTC. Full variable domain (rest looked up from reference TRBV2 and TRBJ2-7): EPEVTQTPSHQVTQMGQEVILRCVPISNHLYFYWYRQILGQKVEFLVSFYNNEISEKSEIFDDQFSVERPDGSNFTLKIRSTKLEDSAMYFCASSDSRYEQYFGPGTRLTVT.

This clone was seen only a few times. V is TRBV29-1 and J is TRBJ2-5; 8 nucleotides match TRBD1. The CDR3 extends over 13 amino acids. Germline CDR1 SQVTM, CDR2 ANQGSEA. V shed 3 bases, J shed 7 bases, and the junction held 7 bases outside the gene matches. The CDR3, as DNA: TGCAGCGTTGAGACAGGGGAGGTATGGACCCAGTACTTC. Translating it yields CSVETGEVWTQYF.

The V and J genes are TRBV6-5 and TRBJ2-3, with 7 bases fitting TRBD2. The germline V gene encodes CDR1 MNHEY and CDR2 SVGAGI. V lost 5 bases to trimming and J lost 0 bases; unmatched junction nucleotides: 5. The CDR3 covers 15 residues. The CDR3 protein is CASSQGTTSTDTQYF. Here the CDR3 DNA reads TGTGCCAGCAGTCAAGGGACTACTAGCACAGATACGCAGTATTTT.

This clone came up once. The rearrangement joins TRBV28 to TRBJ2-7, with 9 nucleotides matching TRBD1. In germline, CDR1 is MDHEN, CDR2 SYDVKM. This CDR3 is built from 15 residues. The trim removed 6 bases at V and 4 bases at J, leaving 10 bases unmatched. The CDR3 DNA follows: TGTGCCAGCAGCACGGAAACAGGGGGCGGGTACGAGCAGTACTTC. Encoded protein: CASSTETGGGYEQYF.

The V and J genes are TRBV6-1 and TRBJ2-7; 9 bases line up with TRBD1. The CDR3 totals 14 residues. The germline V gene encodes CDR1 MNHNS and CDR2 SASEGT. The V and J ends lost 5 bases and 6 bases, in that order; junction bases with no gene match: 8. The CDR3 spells CASSITGTGFEQYF. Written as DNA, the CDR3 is TGTGCCAGCAGTATTACCGGGACAGGGTTCGAGCAGTACTTC.

CDR3 DNA: TGTGCCAGCAGCGCTGCGGGCGAGCAGTACTTC. It translates to CASSAAGEQYF. The chain carries TRBV9 and TRBJ2-7; D possibly corresponds to TRBD2 (5 bases). Trimming left V 3 bases short and J 6 bases short, with 7 bases between. CDR1 and CDR2 (germline): SGDLS, YYNGEE. This CDR3 has 11 residues.

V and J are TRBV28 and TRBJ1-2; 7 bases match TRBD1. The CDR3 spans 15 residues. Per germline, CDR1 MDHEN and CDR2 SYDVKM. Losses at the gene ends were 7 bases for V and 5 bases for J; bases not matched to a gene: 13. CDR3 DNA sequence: TGTGCCAGCACCTTCTCTGGGGACAGCATTTATGGCTACACCTTC. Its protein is CASTFSGDSIYGYTF.

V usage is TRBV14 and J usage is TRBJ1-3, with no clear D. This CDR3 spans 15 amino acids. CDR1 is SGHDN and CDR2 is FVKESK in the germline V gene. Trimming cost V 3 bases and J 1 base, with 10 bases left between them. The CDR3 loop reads CASSQFEGSGNTIYF. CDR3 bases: TGTGCCAGCAGCCAGTTTGAAGGATCTGGAAACACCATATATTTT.

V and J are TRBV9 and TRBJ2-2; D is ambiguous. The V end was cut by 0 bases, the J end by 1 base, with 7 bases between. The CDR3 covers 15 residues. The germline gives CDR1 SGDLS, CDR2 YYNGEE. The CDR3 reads CASSVEALNTGELFF. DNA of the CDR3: TGTGCCAGCAGCGTAGAAGCGTTGAACACCGGGGAGCTGTTTTTT. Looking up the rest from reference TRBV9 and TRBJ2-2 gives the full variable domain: DSGVTQTPKHLITATGQRVTLRCSPRSGDLSVYWYQQSLDQGLQFLIQYYNGEERAKGNILERFSAQQFPDLHSELNLSSLELGDSALYFCASSVEALNTGELFFGEGSRLTVL.

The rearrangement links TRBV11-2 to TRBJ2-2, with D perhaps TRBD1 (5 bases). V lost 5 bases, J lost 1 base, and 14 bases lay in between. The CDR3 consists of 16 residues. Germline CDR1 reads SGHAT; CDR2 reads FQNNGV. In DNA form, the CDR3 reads TGTGCCAGCAGCCTAGGGGTGATCGGGAACACCGGGGAGCTGTTTTTT. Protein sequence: CASSLGVIGNTGELFF.

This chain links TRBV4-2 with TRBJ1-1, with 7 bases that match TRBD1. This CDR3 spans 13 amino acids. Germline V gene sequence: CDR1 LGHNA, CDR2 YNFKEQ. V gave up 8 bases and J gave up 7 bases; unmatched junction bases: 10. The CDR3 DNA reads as TGTGCCAGCGCAGGATGGCAGGGGGGTGAAGCTTTCTTT. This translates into CASAGWQGGEAFF.

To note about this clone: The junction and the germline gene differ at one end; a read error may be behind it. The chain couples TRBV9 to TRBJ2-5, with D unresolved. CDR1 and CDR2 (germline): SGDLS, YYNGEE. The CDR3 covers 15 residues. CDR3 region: CASSVASAGQGTQYF. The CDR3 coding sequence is TGTGCCAGCAGCGTAGCGAGCGCTGGGCAAGGGACCCAGTACTTC.

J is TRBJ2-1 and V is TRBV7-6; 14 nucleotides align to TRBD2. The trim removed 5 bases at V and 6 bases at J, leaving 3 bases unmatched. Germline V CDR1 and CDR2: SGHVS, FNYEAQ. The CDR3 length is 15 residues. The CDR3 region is CASSRLAGGLNEQFF. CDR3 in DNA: TGTGCCAGCAGCCGACTAGCGGGGGGGCTCAATGAGCAGTTCTTC.

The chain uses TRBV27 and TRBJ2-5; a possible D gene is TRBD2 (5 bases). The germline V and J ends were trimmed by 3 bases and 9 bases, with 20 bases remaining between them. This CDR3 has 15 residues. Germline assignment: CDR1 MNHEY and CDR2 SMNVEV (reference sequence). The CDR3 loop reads CASSLFASSDPPQYF. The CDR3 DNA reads TGTGCCAGCAGTTTGTTCGCTAGCTCGGACCCCCCCCAGTACTTC.

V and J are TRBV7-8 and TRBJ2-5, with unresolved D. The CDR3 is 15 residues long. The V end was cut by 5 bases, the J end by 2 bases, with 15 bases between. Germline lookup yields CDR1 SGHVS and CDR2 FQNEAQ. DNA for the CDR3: TGTGCCAGCAGCCTTATCACGAGGTCTCAAGAGACCCAGTACTTC. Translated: CASSLITRSQETQYF.

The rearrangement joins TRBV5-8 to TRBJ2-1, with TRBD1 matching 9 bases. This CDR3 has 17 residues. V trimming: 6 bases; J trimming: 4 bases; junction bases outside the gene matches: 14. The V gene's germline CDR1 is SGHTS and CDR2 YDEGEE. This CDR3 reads CASNPNTRDREYNEQFF. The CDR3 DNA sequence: TGTGCCAGCAACCCCAACACGCGGGACAGGGAATACAATGAGCAGTTCTTC.

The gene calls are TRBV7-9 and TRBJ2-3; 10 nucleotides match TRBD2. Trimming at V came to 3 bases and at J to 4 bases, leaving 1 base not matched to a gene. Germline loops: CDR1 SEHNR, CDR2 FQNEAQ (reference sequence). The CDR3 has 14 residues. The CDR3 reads CASSFGTSADTQYF. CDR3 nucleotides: TGTGCCAGCAGCTTCGGGACTAGCGCAGATACGCAGTATTTT.

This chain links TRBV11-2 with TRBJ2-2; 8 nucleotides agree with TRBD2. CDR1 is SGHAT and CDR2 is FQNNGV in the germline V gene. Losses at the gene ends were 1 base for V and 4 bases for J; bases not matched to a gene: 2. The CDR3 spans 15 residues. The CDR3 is CASSLVAGGTGELFF. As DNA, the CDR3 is TGTGCCAGCAGCTTAGTGGCGGGGGGCACCGGGGAGCTGTTTTTT.

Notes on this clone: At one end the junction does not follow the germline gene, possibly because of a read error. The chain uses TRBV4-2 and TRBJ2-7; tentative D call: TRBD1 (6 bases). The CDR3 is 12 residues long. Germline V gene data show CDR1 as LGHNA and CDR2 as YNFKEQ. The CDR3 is CASSQNRCHRDF. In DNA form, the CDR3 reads TGTGCCAGCAGCCAAAACCGGTGTCACAGGGACTTC.

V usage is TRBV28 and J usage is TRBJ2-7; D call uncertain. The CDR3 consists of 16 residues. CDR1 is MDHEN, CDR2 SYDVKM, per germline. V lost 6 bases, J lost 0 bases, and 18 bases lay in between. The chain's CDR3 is CASSLELGLFSYEQYF. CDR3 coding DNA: TGTGCCAGCAGCCTTGAACTTGGGCTGTTCTCCTACGAGCAGTACTTC.

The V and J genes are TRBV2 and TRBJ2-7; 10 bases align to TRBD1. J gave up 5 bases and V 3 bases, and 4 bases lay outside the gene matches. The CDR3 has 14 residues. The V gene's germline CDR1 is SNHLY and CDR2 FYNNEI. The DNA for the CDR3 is TGTGCCAGCAGTGATCGGGACAGGGGACACGAGCAGTACTTC. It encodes CASSDRDRGHEQYF.

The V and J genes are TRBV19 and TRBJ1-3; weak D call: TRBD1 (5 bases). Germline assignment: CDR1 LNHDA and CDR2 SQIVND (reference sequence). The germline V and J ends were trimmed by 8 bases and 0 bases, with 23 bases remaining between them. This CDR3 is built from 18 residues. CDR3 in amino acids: CASEGREQVMFSGNTIYF. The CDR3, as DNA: TGTGCCAGTGAAGGCCGAGAACAGGTCATGTTCTCTGGAAACACCATATATTTT.

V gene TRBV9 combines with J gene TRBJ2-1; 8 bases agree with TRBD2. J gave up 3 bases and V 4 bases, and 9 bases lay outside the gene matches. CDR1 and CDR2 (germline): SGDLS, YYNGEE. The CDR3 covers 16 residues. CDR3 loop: CASSPASGRSYNEQFF. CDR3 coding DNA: TGTGCCAGCAGCCCCGCCAGCGGGAGAAGCTACAATGAGCAGTTCTTC. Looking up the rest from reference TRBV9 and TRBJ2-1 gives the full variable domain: DSGVTQTPKHLITATGQRVTLRCSPRSGDLSVYWYQQSLDQGLQFLIQYYNGEERAKGNILERFSAQQFPDLHSELNLSSLELGDSALYFCASSPASGRSYNEQFFGPGTRLTVL.